A single sample gave rise to the 28 T cell receptor beta chains below, sequenced in a study of identical twins. TCRdb re-analysed the 5' RACE reads in MiXCR, keeping a single row per CDR3 protein. Of over 550,000 distinct CDR3 sequences in the sample, 7.1% were seen once. These data also formed part of another study, on yellow fever vaccine responses in identical twins.

Specimen: PBMCs. These TCRs come from a woman aged 18-29 years in good health.

The sample holds a few counts of this clonotype. This chain links TRBV3-1 with TRBJ2-1, with D hard to call. Germline values: CDR1 LGHDT, CDR2 YNNKEL (reference sequence). The CDR3 consists of 16 residues. V lost 0 bases, J lost 6 bases, and 15 bases lay in between. The CDR3 loop is CASSQEVAWASNEQFF. The CDR3 nucleotides are TGTGCCAGCAGCCAAGAAGTTGCTTGGGCTAGCAATGAGCAGTTCTTC.

At least ten counts were recorded for this clonotype. This chain links TRBV4-1 with TRBJ1-6, with unresolved D. Trimming shortened V by 5 bases and J by 0 bases, and 11 bases separated the two germline ends. The CDR3 length is 16 residues. From germline, CDR1 is MGHRA and CDR2 YSYEKL. CDR3 DNA sequence: TGCGCCAGCAGCTCGGAACCGAGCTCCTATAATTCACCCCTCCACTTT. It specifies CASSSEPSSYNSPLHF.

This chain links TRBV11-2 with TRBJ2-7, with D tentatively TRBD2 (7 bases). The CDR3 extends over 13 amino acids. The germline V and J ends were trimmed by 8 bases and 6 bases, with 17 bases remaining between them. Germline assignment: CDR1 SGHAT and CDR2 FQNNGV. The CDR3 DNA follows: TGTGCCAGCGAGGGGGGGCCCCTTCGCGAGCAGTACGTC. It translates to CASEGGPLREQYV.

In this sample, this clonotype turned up a few times. The CDR3 is CASSRGGGPNEQFF. The CDR3 coding sequence is TGTGCCAGTAGTAGGGGCGGGGGGCCAAATGAGCAGTTCTTC. The chain carries TRBV19 and TRBJ2-1; TRBD2 agrees at 8 bases. Germline V gives CDR1 LNHDA, CDR2 SQIVND (reference sequence). J lost 7 bases, V lost 4 bases, and 6 bases had no gene match. This CDR3 is built from 14 residues.

This sequence joins TRBV6-5 and TRBJ2-2; TRBD1 matches at 9 bases. With 8 bases clipped from V and 7 bases from J, the junction kept 8 bases outside the gene matches. CDR3 length equals 14 residues. Per germline, CDR1 MNHEY and CDR2 SVGAGI. The CDR3 DNA follows: TGTGCCAGCGGCTACAGGGGGCGCGGCGGGGAGCTGTTTTTT. It codes for CASGYRGRGGELFF.

On this clonotype itself: The junction differs from germline at one of its ends, possibly a read error. This sequence joins TRBV7-8 and TRBJ2-5, with 11 bases matching TRBD2. CDR1 SGHVS and CDR2 FQNEAQ come from the germline V gene. The CDR3 has 15 amino acids. The CDR3 nucleotides are TGTGCCAGCAGCGTAGCGGGAGGGCCCCAAGAGACCCAGTACTTC. Amino acid sequence: CASSVAGGPQETQYF.

V gene TRBV12-3 or TRBV12-4 combines with J gene TRBJ2-5; TRBD1 matches 7 bases. The CDR3 loop spans 13 amino acids. Losses at the gene ends were 6 bases for V and 1 base for J; bases not matched to a gene: 2. This chain's CDR3 is CASRGDSQETQYF. The CDR3 DNA sequence: TGTGCCAGCAGGGGGGACAGCCAAGAGACCCAGTACTTC.

In this sample, this clonotype turned up a few times. This chain joins TRBV24-1 and TRBJ2-1; no reliable D call. The CDR3 runs to 15 residues. The ends were cut back, 4 bases at V and 4 bases at J, with 13 bases in the middle. Germline CDR1 is KGHDR and CDR2 is SFDVKD. CDR3 loop: CATSDRIVGYNEQFF. CDR3 sequence (DNA): TGTGCCACCAGTGACCGGATAGTTGGGTACAATGAGCAGTTCTTC.

This clonotype came up many times. The chain combines TRBV3-1 with TRBJ2-5, with D perhaps assigned TRBD1 or TRBD2 (5 bases each). Trimming pared 2 bases from V and 5 bases from J, leaving 6 bases between. The CDR3 contains 12 residues. The germline V gene encodes CDR1 LGHDT and CDR2 YNNKEL (reference sequence). The CDR3 sequence: CASSQWGETQYF. CDR3 in DNA: TGTGCCAGCAGCCAATGGGGGGAGACCCAGTACTTC.

J is TRBJ2-3 and V is TRBV27; D tentatively reads TRBD1 or TRBD2 (5 bases each). Per germline, CDR1 MNHEY and CDR2 SMNVEV (reference sequence). The CDR3 totals 15 residues. The germline V and J ends were trimmed by 6 bases and 5 bases, with 18 bases remaining between them. CDR3 loop: CASRNRLTTGDTQYF. In nucleotides, the CDR3 is TGTGCCAGCAGAAACCGACTAACCACAGGAGATACGCAGTATTTT.

This clonotype showed up just a few times. This chain links TRBV12-5 with TRBJ2-1; unclear D gene. The germline V gene encodes CDR1 LGHNT and CDR2 FRNRAP. CDR3 length: 15 amino acids. The V and J ends lost 3 bases and 1 base respectively, with 10 bases between them. In DNA, the CDR3 is TGTGCTAGTGGTTTTGTGCGAAGTTCCTACAATGAGCAGTTCTTC. Translation gives CASGFVRSSYNEQFF. The variable domain in full, completed from reference TRBV12-5 and TRBJ2-1, reads DARVTQTPRHKVTEMGQEVTMRCQPILGHNTVFWYRQTMMQGLELLAYFRNRAPLDDSGMPKDRFSAEMPDATLATLKIQPSEPRDSAVYFCASGFVRSSYNEQFFGPGTRLTVL.

This clonotype showed up just a few times. The chain is built from TRBV29-1 and TRBJ1-2; weak D call: TRBD1 (5 bases). The CDR3 totals 13 residues. The V and J ends lost 3 bases and 2 bases respectively, with 10 bases between them. Germline CDR1 and CDR2: SQVTM and ANQGSEA. As DNA, the CDR3 is TGCAGCGTTGACACCGGGACCAACTATGGCTACACCTTC. This sequence encodes CSVDTGTNYGYTF.

The gene calls are TRBV5-1 and TRBJ2-1; 8 bases fit TRBD2. J lost 10 bases, V lost 1 base, and 7 bases had no gene match. The germline V gene encodes CDR1 SGHRS and CDR2 YFSETQ. The CDR3 is 14 amino acids. The CDR3 here is CASSLSGSPSEQFF. Written as DNA, the CDR3 is TGCGCCAGCAGCTTGAGCGGGAGTCCCAGCGAGCAGTTCTTC.

In this sample, this clonotype turned up many times. In DNA, the CDR3 is TGTGCCAGCAGCCAAACGACTAGCGGGAATGAGCAGTTCTTC. Translated: CASSQTTSGNEQFF. V and J are TRBV12-3 or TRBV12-4 and TRBJ2-1; TRBD2 matches 10 bases. CDR3 length equals 14 residues. V lost 6 bases, J lost 7 bases, and 6 bases stayed unmatched.

This clonotype was observed at least ten times. V and J are TRBV9 and TRBJ1-5, with 7 bases fitting TRBD1. J was trimmed by 13 bases and V by 4 bases; bases with no gene match: 11. CDR1 and CDR2 (germline): SGDLS, YYNGEE. CDR3 length: 13 amino acids. CDR3 sequence: CASSPTGQYPQHF. The CDR3 nucleotides are TGTGCCAGCAGCCCAACGGGACAGTATCCACAGCATTTT.

The V gene is TRBV28, the J gene TRBJ2-5, with D possibly TRBD1 on 6 matching bases. The length of the CDR3 is 11 residues. The germline CDR1 and CDR2 sequences are MDHEN and SYDVKM. V lost 6 bases to trimming and J lost 14 bases, with 16 bases between them. The CDR3 DNA is TGTGCCAGCAGCAAGACAGGTAGATACTACTTC. Its translation is CASSKTGRYYF. Drawing the rest from reference TRBV28 and TRBJ2-5, the complete variable domain is DVKVTQSSRYLVKRTGEKVFLECVQDMDHENMFWYRQDPGLGLRLIYFSYDVKMKEKGDIPEGYSVSREKKERFSLILESASTNQTSMYLCASSKTGRYYFGPGTRLLVL.

This clonotype was detected many times. The chain recombines TRBV7-6 with TRBJ1-2; TRBD1 might be the D (6 bases). Trimming stripped 8 bases from V and 2 bases from J, with 18 bases between. This CDR3 contains 15 residues. The germline V gene encodes CDR1 SGHVS and CDR2 FNYEAQ. Here the CDR3 DNA reads TGTGCCAGCGGAGGCAGAGGACAGACCAACTATGGCTACACCTTC. As protein: CASGGRGQTNYGYTF. Using reference TRBV7-6 and TRBJ1-2 for the parts outside the CDR3, the full variable domain is GAGVSQSPRYKVTKRGQDVALRCDPISGHVSLYWYRQALGQGPEFLTYFNYEAQQDKSGLPNDRFSAERPEGSISTLTIQRTEQRDSAMYRCASGGRGQTNYGYTFGSGTRLTVV.

The V and J genes are TRBV29-1 and TRBJ1-2, with TRBD1 as a possible D gene (5 bases). The CDR3 runs to 12 residues. V lost 6 bases and J lost 4, with 12 bases in between. Germline values: CDR1 SQVTM, CDR2 ANQGSEA. This CDR3 reads CSVLTATYGYTF. The CDR3, as DNA: TGCAGCGTACTGACAGCGACCTATGGCTACACCTTC.

This clonotype was recorded at least ten times. This chain connects TRBV5-6 to TRBJ2-1; TRBD2 matches at 10 bases. CDR3 length equals 17 residues. Germline lookup yields CDR1 SGHDT and CDR2 YYEEEE. With 0 bases clipped from V and 4 bases from J, the junction kept 7 bases outside the gene matches. This CDR3 reads CASSLELAGYQYNEQFF. CDR3 bases: TGTGCCAGCAGCTTGGAACTAGCGGGATACCAGTACAATGAGCAGTTCTTC. The full variable domain, completed using reference TRBV5-6 and TRBJ2-1, is DAGVTQSPTHLIKTRGQQVTLRCSPKSGHDTVSWYQQALGQGPQFIFQYYEEEERQRGNFPDRFSGHQFPNYSSELNVNALLLGDSALYLCASSLELAGYQYNEQFFGPGTRLTVL.

This clonotype came up a few times. The gene calls are TRBV4-1 and TRBJ2-3; perhaps TRBD2 as D (6 bases). Trimming removed 1 base at V and 2 bases at J, with 16 bases between. The CDR3 sequence is 17 residues long. Germline V CDR1 and CDR2: MGHRA, YSYEKL. The CDR3 loop reads CASSQGNLEGPTDTQYF. CDR3 DNA sequence: TGCGCCAGCAGCCAAGGCAATTTGGAGGGCCCCACAGATACGCAGTATTTT.

This sequence joins TRBV14 and TRBJ2-1; D uncertain. The germline V and J ends were trimmed by 1 base and 0 bases, with 7 bases remaining between them. CDR3 size: 15 residues. In germline, CDR1 is SGHDN, CDR2 FVKESK. Written as DNA, the CDR3 is TGTGCCAGCAGCCAAGGGACGAGCTCCTACAATGAGCAGTTCTTC. Encoded protein: CASSQGTSSYNEQFF.

The genes are TRBV4-1 and TRBJ1-4; 10 bases agree with TRBD1. The V and J ends lost 4 bases and 4 bases, in that order; junction bases with no gene match: 3. Germline V gene lookup returns CDR1 MGHRA and CDR2 YSYEKL. This CDR3 comprises 15 residues. CDR3 in DNA: TGCGCCAGCAGCCGGGACAGGGGAGTTAATGAAAAACTGTTTTTT. Residues: CASSRDRGVNEKLFF.

The chain recombines TRBV4-1 with TRBJ2-3; 10 bases map to TRBD1. The CDR3 length is 16 residues. The junction had 1 base not matched to a gene; V was cut back by 0 bases and J by 1 base. Germline V gene data show CDR1 as MGHRA and CDR2 as YSYEKL. The CDR3 sequence: CASSQEGTGGTDTQYF. DNA for the CDR3: TGCGCCAGCAGCCAAGAGGGGACAGGGGGCACAGATACGCAGTATTTT.

The rearrangement joins TRBV28 to TRBJ2-7; 9 nucleotides align to TRBD1. CDR1 and CDR2 from the germline V gene are MDHEN and SYDVKM. The length of the CDR3 is 15 residues. Unmatched junction bases numbered 6, after V lost 2 bases and J lost 4 bases. CDR3 protein: CASSLGPGTGYEQYV. The CDR3 coding sequence is TGTGCCAGCAGTTTAGGCCCCGGGACAGGGTACGAGCAGTACGTC.

This clonotype was seen a few times. This rearrangement joins TRBV20-1 to TRBJ2-7; D remains unclear. Trimming stripped 5 bases from V and 0 bases from J, with 17 bases between. The CDR3 spans 15 residues. Per germline, CDR1 DFQATT and CDR2 SNEGSKA (reference sequence). The CDR3 region has the DNA TGCAGTGCTTCCCGGACCTCGGCGAGCTCCTACGAGCAGTACTTC. It translates to CSASRTSASSYEQYF.

The chain joins TRBV11-2 to TRBJ2-5; 7 nucleotides align to TRBD2. Germline CDR1 is SGHAT and CDR2 is FQNNGV. The length of the CDR3 is 16 residues. Losses at the gene ends were 2 bases for V and 4 bases for J; bases not matched to a gene: 10. As DNA, the CDR3 is TGTGCCAGCAGCTTACGACCCGAGGGCGGGGGAGAGACCCAGTACTTC. Amino acid sequence: CASSLRPEGGGETQYF.

V usage is TRBV10-3 and J usage is TRBJ1-1; TRBD1 is a possible D gene (6 bases). V was cut by 10 bases and J by 3 bases, with 15 bases left in between. The germline CDR1 and CDR2 sequences are ENHRY and SYGVKD. The length of the CDR3 is 13 residues. The DNA for the CDR3 is TGTGCCACCAGCGGGACATCCTACACTGAAGCTTTCTTT. It encodes CATSGTSYTEAFF.

The rearrangement joins TRBV3-1 to TRBJ2-5; TRBD2 matches 16 bases. Trimming removed 3 bases from V and 4 bases from J; junction bases left unmatched: 5. Germline CDR1 LGHDT, CDR2 YNNKEL (reference sequence). The CDR3 is 17 residues long. DNA of the CDR3: TGTGCCAGCAGCCAGTACGGGACTAGCGGGGGGGCAGAGACCCAGTACTTC. This translates into CASSQYGTSGGAETQYF.